This TCR beta chain was profiled in a study of shared clonotypes between healthy human individuals. Whole-study results and caveats: Generation probability values for non-shared clonotypes were lower than those for clonotypes shared by all four donors.

Trimming pared 3 bases from V and 4 bases from J, leaving 13 bases between. Germline CDR1 SGDLS, CDR2 YYNGEE. The CDR3 loop spans 14 amino acids. In regard to this clone: Its antigen remains unknown.

The deep-level immunoSEQ assay was used. Once extracted for a subset, genomic DNA was divided evenly among several immunoSEQ plates. Sequencing used immunoSEQ multiplex PCR; TCRdb keeps in-frame clones, though not all of them. The sample gives around 1,000,000 clones, about 72% of which show up once; about 0.89% is in the top ten. The material sequenced was memory CD4+ T cells from PBMCs. Indicated subset: CD45RA-negative fraction. The chain combines TRBV9 with TRBJ1-2; no reliable D call. This TCR derives from a young man in good health. Some clones in this sample may be carry-over from other donors' samples. This CDR3 reads CASSGQTSSYGYTF. The CDR3 DNA follows: TGTGCCAGCAGCGGTCAGACGTCTAGCTATGGCTACACCTTC.